This T cell receptor (beta chain) is from a study of cytomegalovirus exposure and HLA in healthy donors. This PCR relied on a set of 60 Vbeta primers and 13 Jbeta primers. Produced via immunoSEQ multiplex PCR; TCRdb's table is partial and in-frame only. This sample has under 200,000 clones, with around 80% found just once. Germline CDR1 is MDHEN and CDR2 is SYDVKM. The CDR3 covers 10 residues. V was trimmed by 7 bases and J by 4 bases, leaving 4 bases between them. Input material: PBMCs. This sequence joins TRBV28 and TRBJ1-1; D is ambiguous. The sequence was collected from a woman aged 50 to 60 in good health and CMV-seronegative. This CDR3 reads CASTSTEAFF. The CDR3 nucleotides are TGTGCCAGCACGAGCACTGAAGCTTTCTTT.